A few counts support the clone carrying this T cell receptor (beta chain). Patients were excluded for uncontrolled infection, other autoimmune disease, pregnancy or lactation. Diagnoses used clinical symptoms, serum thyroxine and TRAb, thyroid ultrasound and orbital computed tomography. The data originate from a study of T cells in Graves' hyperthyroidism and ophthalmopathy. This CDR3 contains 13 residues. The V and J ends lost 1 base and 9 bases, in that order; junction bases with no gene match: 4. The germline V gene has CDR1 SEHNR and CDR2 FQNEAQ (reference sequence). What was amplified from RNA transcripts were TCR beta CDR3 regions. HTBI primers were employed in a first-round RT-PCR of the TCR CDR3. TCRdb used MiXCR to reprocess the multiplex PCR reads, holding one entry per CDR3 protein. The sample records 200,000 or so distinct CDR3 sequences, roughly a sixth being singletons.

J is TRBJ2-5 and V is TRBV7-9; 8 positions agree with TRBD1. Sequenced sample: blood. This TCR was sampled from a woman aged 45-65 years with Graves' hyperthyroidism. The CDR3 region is CASSLGTGWAQYF. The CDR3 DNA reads TGTGCCAGCAGCTTAGGGACAGGGTGGGCCCAGTACTTC.